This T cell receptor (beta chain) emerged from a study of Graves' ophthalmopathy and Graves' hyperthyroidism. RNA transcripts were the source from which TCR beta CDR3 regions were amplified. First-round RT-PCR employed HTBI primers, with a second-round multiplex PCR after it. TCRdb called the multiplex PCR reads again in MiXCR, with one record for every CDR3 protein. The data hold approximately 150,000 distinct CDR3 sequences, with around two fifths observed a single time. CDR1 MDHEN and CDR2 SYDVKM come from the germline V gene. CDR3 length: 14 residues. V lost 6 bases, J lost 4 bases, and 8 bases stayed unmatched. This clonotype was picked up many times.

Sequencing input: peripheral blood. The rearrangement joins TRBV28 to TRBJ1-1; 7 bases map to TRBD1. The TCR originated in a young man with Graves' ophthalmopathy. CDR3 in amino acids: CASRPGTAPTEAFF. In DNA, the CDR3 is TGTGCCAGCAGACCGGGGACAGCACCCACTGAAGCTTTCTTT.